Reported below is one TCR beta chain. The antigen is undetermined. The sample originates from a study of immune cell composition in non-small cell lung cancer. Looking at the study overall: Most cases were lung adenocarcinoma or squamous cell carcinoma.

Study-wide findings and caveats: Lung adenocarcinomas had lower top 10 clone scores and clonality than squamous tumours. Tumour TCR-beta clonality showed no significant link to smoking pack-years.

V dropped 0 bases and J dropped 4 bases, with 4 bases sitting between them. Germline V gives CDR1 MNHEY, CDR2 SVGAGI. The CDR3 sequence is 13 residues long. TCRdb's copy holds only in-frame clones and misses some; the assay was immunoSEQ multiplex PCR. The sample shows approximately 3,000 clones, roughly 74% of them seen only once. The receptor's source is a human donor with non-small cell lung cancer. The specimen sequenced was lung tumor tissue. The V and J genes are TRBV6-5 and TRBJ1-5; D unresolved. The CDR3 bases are TGTGCCAGCAGTTACTCCCGGAATCAGCCCCAGCATTTT. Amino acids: CASSYSRNQPQHF.